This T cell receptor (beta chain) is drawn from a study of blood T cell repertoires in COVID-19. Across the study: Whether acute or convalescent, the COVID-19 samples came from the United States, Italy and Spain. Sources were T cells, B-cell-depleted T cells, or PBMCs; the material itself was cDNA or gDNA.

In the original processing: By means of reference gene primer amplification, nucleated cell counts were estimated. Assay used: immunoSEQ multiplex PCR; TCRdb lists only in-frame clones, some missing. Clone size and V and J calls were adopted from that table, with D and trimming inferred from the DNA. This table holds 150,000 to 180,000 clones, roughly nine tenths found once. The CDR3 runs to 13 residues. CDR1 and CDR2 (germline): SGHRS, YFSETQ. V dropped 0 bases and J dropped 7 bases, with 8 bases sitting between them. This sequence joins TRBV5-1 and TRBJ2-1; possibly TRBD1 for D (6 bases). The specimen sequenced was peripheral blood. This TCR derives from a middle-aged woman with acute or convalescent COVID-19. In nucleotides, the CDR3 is TGCGCCAGCAGCTTGGACAGGGTTAATGAGCAGTTCTTC. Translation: CASSLDRVNEQFF. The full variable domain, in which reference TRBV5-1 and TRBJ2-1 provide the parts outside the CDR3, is KAGVTQTPRYLIKTRGQQVTLSCSPISGHRSVSWYQQTPGQGLQFLFEYFSETQRNKGNFPGRFSGRQFSNSRSEMNVSTLELGDSALYLCASSLDRVNEQFFGPGTRLTVL.